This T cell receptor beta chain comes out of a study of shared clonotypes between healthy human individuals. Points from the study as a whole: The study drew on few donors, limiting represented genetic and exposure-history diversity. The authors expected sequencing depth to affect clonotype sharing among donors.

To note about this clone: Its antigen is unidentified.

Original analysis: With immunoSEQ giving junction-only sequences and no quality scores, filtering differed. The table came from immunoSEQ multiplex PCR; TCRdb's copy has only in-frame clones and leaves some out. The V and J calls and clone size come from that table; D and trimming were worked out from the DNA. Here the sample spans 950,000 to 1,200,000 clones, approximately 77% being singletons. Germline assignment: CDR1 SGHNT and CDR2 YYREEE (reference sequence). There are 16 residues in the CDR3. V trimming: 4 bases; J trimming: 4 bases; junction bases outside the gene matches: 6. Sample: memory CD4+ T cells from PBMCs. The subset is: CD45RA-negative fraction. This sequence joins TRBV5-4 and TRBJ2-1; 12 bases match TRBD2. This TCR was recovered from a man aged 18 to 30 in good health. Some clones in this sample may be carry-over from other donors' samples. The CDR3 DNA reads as TGTGCCAGCAGCGACCGGACTAGCGGGGTTTACAATGAGCAGTTCTTC. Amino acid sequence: CASSDRTSGVYNEQFF.